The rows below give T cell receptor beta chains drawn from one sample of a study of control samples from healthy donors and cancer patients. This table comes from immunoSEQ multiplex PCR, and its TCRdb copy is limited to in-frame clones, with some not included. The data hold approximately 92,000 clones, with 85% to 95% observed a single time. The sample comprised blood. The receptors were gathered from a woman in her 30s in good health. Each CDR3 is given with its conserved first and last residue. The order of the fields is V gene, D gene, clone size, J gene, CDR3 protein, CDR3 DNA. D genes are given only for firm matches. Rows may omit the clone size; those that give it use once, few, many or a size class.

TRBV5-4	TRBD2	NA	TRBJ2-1	CASSRGGTRVYNEQFF	TGTGCCAGCAGCCGTGGGGGGACTAGGGTCTACAATGAGCAGTTCTTC
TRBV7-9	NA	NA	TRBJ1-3	CASREGRSPGNTIYF	TGTGCCAGCAGGGAAGGACGGAGCCCCGGAAACACCATATATTTT
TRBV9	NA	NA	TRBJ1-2	CASSEAGNYGYTF	TGTGCCAGCAGCGAGGCAGGCAACTATGGCTACACCTTC
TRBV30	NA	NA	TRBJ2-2	CASGFGELFF	TGTGCCTCAGGCTTCGGGGAGCTGTTTTTT
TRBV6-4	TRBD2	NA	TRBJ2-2	CASRVGGTGELFF	TGTGCCAGCAGAGTGGGAGGGACCGGGGAGCTGTTTTTT
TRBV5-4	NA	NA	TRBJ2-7	CASSLTYGSSYEQYF	TGTGCCAGCAGCTTGACCTATGGGAGCTCCTACGAGCAGTACTTC
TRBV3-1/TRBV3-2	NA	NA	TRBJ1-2	CASSQGHRNYGYTF	TGTGCCAGCAGCCAAGGCCACAGAAACTATGGCTACACCTTC
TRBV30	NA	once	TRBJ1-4	CAWKLGAAGDEKLFF	TGTGCCTGGAAGTTAGGCGCAGCGGGTGATGAAAAACTGTTTTTT
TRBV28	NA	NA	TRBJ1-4	CASSHNRILNEKLFF	TGTGCCAGCAGTCATAACAGGATCTTAAATGAAAAACTGTTTTTT
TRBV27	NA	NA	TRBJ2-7	CASSPTHYEQYF	TGTGCCAGCAGTCCCACCCACTACGAGCAGTACTTC
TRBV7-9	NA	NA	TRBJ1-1	CASSSRRTNTNTEAFF	TGTGCCAGCAGCAGCAGGAGGACTAATACGAACACTGAAGCTTTCTTT
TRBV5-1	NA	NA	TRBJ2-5	CASSLGPIQETQYF	TGCGCCAGCAGCTTGGGACCGATCCAAGAGACCCAGTACTTC
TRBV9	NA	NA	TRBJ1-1	CASSVGVAGFMNTEAFF	TGTGCCAGCAGCGTAGGGGTGGCGGGATTCATGAACACTGAAGCTTTCTTT
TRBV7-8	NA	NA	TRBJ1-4	CASSSRQSEKLFF	TGTGCCAGCAGCTCGAGACAAAGTGAAAAACTGTTTTTT
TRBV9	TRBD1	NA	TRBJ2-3	CASSPGTGGFSTDTQYF	TGTGCCAGCAGCCCAGGGACAGGGGGCTTCAGCACAGATACGCAGTATTTT
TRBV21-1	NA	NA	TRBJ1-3	CASSIRGPGNTIYF	TGTGCCAGCAGCATCCGGGGGCCCGGAAACACCATATATTTT
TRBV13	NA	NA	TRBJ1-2	CASSLGQDYGYTF	TGTGCCAGCAGCTTAGGTCAGGACTATGGCTACACCTTC
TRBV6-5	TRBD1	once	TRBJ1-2	CASRGGGGNYGYTF	TGTGCCAGCAGGGGGGGAGGGGGCAACTATGGCTACACCTTC
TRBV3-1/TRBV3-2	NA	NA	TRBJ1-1	CASSANKRGPSTEAFF	TGTGCCAGCAGCGCCAACAAGAGGGGTCCCAGCACTGAAGCTTTCTTT
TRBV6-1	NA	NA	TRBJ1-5	CASAQVNQPQHF	TGTGCCAGCGCTCAGGTGAATCAGCCCCAGCATTTT
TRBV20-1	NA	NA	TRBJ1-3	CSANNVNTIYF	TGCAGTGCCAATAACGTCAACACCATATATTTT
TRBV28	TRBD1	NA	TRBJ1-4	CASREGAAGEKLFF	TGTGCCAGCAGGGAGGGGGCGGCGGGGGAAAAACTGTTTTTT
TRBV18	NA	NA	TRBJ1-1	CASSRGMNTEAFF	TGTGCCAGCTCACGGGGGATGAACACTGAAGCTTTCTTT
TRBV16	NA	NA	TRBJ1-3	CASSQYGHQIF	TGTGCCAGCAGCCAATACGGGCACCAGATTTTT
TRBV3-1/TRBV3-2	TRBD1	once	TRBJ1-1	CASSPQDRANTEAFF	TGTGCCAGCAGCCCACAGGACAGGGCGAACACTGAAGCTTTCTTT
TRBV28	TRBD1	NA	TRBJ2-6	CASRDRSGANVLTF	TGTGCCAGCAGGGACAGGTCCGGGGCCAACGTCCTGACTTTC
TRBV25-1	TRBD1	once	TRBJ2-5	CASSELGTGGLETQYF	TGTGCCAGCAGTGAATTAGGGACAGGGGGCCTCGAGACCCAGTACTTC
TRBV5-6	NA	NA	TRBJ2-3	CASSLDRGLFGDTQYF	TGTGCCAGCAGCTTGGACCGGGGGCTTTTTGGAGATACGCAGTATTTT
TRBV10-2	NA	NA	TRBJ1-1	CASVAVGTEAFF	TGCGCCAGCGTCGCGGTAGGCACTGAAGCTTTCTTT
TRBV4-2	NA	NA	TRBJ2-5	CASSQAGGKETQYF	TGTGCCAGCAGCCAAGCGGGCGGGAAAGAGACCCAGTACTTC
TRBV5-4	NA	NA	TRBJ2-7	CASSLFSGVPYEQYF	TGTGCCAGCAGCTTGTTTTCAGGGGTTCCCTACGAGCAGTACTTC
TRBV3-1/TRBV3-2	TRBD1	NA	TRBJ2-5	CASTLSGGRETQYF	TGTGCCAGCACCCTGTCAGGGGGTAGGGAGACCCAGTACTTC